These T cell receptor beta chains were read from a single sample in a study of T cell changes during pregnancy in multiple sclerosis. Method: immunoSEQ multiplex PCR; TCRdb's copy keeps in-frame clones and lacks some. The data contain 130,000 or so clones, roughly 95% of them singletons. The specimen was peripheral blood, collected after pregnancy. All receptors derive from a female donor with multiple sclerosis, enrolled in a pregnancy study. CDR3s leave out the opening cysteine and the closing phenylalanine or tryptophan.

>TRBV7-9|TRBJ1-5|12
ASSEGGSYQPQH
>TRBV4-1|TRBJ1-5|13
ASSQLGQGNQPQH
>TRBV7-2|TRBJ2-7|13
ASRNGPAGTHEQY
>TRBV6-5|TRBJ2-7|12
ASSRQGSSYEQY
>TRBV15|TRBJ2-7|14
ATSRDPLGAQHEQY
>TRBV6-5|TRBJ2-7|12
ASSYQARAGEQY
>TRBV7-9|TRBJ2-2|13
ASSLQTDHTGELF
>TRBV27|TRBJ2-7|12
ASSLGTGSYEQY
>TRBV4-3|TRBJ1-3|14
ASSQDGGHNGNTIY
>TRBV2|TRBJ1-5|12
ASSPWGGNQPQH
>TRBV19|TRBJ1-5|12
ASSMRGPGQPQH
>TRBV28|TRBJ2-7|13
ASKKRRGRPSEQY
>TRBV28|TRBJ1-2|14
ASSLAGGGTNYGYT